The clone carrying this TCR beta chain was seen at least ten times. This sample stems from a study of blood T cells in healthy people across ages. The CDR3 consists of 14 residues. Losses at the gene ends were 6 bases for V and 4 bases for J; bases not matched to a gene: 8. PCR was performed a second time for about 6 to 11 cycles using a sample-barcoded 5' primer and a J-beta primer mix. TCRdb re-called the 5' RACE reads with MiXCR, one entry per CDR3 protein. The sample has a few hundred thousand distinct CDR3 sequences; 25% to 30% are singletons. The sequence was collected from an older woman in good health. The chain joins TRBV12-3 or TRBV12-4 to TRBJ2-7, with 8 bases identical to TRBD1. Sample: blood. The CDR3 sequence is CASSNADRAYEQYF. The CDR3 DNA sequence: TGTGCCAGCAGCAACGCGGACAGGGCGTACGAGCAGTACTTC.